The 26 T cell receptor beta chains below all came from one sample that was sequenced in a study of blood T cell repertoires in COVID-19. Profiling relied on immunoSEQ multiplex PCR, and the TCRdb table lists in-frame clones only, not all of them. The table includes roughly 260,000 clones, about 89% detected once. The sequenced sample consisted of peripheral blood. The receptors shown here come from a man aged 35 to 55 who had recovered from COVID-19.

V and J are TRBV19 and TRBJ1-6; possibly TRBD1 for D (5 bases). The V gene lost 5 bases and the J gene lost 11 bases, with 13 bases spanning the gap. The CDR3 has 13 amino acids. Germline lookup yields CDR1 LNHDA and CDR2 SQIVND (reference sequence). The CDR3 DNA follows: TGTGCCAGTAGTCCTTCCCCCAGGGCACCCCTCCACTTT. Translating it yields CASSPSPRAPLHF. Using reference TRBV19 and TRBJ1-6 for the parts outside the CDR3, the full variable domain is DGGITQSPKYLFRKEGQNVTLSCEQNLNHDAMYWYRQDPGQGLRLIYYSQIVNDFQKGDIAEGYSVSREKKESFPLTVTSAQKNPTAFYLCASSPSPRAPLHFGNGTRLTVT.

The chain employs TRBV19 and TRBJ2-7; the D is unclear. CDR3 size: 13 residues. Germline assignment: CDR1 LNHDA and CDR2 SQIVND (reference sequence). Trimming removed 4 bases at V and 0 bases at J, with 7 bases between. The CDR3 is CASSRQSSYEQYF. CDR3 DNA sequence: TGTGCCAGTAGTAGACAAAGCTCCTACGAGCAGTACTTC.

Here the CDR3 reads CASSEAGPYGYTF. The CDR3 region has the DNA TGTGCCAGCAGTGAGGCAGGGCCTTATGGCTACACCTTC. The chain recombines TRBV2 with TRBJ1-2; D is perhaps TRBD1 (5 bases). Germline V lookup: CDR1 SNHLY, CDR2 FYNNEI. Deletions cut 3 bases from V and 5 bases from J, with 10 bases between. The CDR3 is 13 residues long. Full variable domain (outside the CDR3, taken from reference TRBV2 and TRBJ1-2): EPEVTQTPSHQVTQMGQEVILRCVPISNHLYFYWYRQILGQKVEFLVSFYNNEISEKSEIFDDQFSVERPDGSNFTLKIRSTKLEDSAMYFCASSEAGPYGYTFGSGTRLTVV.

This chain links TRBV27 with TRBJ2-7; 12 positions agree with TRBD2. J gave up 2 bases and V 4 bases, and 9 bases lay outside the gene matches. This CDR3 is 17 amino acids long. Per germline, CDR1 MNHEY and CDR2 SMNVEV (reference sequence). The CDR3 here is CASSSPTSGRSPYEQYF. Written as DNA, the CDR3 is TGTGCCAGCAGTTCTCCAACTAGCGGGAGGAGTCCCTACGAGCAGTACTTC.

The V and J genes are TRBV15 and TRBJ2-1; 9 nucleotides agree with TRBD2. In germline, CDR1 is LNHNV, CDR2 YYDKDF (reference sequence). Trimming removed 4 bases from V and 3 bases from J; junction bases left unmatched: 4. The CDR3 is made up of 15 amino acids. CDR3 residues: CATSIKTSGYNEQFF. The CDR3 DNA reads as TGTGCCACCAGCATTAAGACTAGCGGCTACAATGAGCAGTTCTTC.

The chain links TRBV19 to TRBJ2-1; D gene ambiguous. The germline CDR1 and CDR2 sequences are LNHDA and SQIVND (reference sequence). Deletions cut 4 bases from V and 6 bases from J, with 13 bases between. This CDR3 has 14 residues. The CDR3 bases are TGTGCCAGTAGTAGAGTCCTCCCGTCCAATGAGCAGTTCTTC. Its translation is CASSRVLPSNEQFF.

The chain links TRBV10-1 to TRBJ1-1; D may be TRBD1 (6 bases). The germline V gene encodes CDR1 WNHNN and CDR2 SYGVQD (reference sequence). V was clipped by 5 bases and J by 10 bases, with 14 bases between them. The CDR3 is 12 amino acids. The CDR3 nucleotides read TGCGCCAGCAGTTCACAGGGAGTAGGAGCTTTCTTT. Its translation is CASSSQGVGAFF.

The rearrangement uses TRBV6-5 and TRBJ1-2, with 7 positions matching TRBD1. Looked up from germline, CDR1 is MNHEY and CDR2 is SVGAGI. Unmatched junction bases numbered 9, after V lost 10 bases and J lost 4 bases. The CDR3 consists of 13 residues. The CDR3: CATQGGSPYGYTF. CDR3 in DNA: TGTGCCACCCAGGGGGGCAGCCCCTATGGCTACACCTTC.

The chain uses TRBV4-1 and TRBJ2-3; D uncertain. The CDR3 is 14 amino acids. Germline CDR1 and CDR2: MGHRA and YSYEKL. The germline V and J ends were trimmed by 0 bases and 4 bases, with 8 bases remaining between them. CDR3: CASSQERVADTQYF. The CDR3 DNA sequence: TGCGCCAGCAGCCAAGAAAGAGTCGCAGATACGCAGTATTTT.

The CDR3 DNA sequence: TGTGCCAGCAGCCCCGCGGGCGGCGGGCTAGCGACCTACGAGCAGTACTTC. Protein sequence: CASSPAGGGLATYEQYF. The chain uses TRBV5-4 and TRBJ2-7; a weak D match, TRBD2 (6 bases). CDR3 length equals 17 residues. Between the trimmed V and J ends, which lost 4 bases and 2 bases, there was a span of 22 bases. Germline CDR1 reads SGHNT; CDR2 reads YYREEE (reference sequence).

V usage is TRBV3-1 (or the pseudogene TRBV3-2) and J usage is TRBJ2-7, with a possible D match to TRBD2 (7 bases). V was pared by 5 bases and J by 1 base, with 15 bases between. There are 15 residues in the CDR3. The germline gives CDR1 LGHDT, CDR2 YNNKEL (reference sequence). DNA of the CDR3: TGTGCCAGCAGCTATGGGGGGGGCCGGTCCTACGAGCAGTACTTC. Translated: CASSYGGGRSYEQYF.

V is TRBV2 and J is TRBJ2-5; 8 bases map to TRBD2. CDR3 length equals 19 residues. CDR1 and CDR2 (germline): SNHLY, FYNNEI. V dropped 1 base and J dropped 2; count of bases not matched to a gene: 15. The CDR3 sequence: CASSEGVRVAGPGQETQYF. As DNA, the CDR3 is TGTGCCAGCAGTGAAGGCGTGAGGGTAGCGGGGCCCGGGCAAGAGACCCAGTACTTC. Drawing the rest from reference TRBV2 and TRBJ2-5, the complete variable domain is EPEVTQTPSHQVTQMGQEVILRCVPISNHLYFYWYRQILGQKVEFLVSFYNNEISEKSEIFDDQFSVERPDGSNFTLKIRSTKLEDSAMYFCASSEGVRVAGPGQETQYFGPGTRLLVL.

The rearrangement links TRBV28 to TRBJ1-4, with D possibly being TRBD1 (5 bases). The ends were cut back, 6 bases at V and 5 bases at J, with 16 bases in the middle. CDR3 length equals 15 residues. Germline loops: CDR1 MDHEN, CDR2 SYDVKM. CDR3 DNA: TGTGCCAGCAGGCGAACGGGGGGGGGAAATGAAAAACTGTTTTTT. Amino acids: CASRRTGGGNEKLFF.

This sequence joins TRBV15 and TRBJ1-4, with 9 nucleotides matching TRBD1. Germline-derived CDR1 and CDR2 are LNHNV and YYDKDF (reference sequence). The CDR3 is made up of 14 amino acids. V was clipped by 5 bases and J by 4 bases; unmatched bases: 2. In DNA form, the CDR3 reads TGTGCCACCAGCGGGACAGGGTTTAATGAAAAACTGTTTTTT. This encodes CATSGTGFNEKLFF.

The CDR3 DNA reads as TGTGCCAGCGTGGATGGGGGCACGAACACCGGGGAGCTGTTTTTT. Its translation is CASVDGGTNTGELFF. The V and J genes are TRBV2 and TRBJ2-2; D possibly corresponds to TRBD1 (6 bases). Trimming took off 8 bases at V and 0 bases at J, with 13 bases between the two ends. The CDR3 is 15 amino acids. Germline CDR1 reads SNHLY; CDR2 reads FYNNEI.

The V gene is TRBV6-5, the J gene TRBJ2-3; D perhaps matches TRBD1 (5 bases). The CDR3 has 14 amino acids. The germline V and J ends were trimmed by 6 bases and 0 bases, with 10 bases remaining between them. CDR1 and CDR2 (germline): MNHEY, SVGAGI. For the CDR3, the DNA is TGTGCCAGCAGAGGGGCTTTGAGCACAGATACGCAGTATTTT. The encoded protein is CASRGALSTDTQYF.

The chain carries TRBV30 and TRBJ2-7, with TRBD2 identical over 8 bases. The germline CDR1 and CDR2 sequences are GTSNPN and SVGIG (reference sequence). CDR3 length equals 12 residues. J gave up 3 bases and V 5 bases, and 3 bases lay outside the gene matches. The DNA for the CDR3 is TGTGCCTGGGCAGCGGGGGTCTACGAGCAGTACTTC. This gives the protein CAWAAGVYEQYF.

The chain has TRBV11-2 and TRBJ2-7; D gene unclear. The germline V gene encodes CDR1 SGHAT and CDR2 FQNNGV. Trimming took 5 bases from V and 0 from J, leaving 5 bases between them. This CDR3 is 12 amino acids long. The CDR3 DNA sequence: TGTGCCAGCAGCCTACCCTCCTACGAGCAGTACTTC. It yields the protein CASSLPSYEQYF.

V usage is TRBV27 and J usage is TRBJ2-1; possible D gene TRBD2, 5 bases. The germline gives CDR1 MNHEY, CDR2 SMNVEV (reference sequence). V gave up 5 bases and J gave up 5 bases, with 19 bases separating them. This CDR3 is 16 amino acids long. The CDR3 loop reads CASSASSFRNNNEQFF. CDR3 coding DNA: TGTGCCAGCAGTGCCTCTAGCTTCCGGAACAACAATGAGCAGTTCTTC.

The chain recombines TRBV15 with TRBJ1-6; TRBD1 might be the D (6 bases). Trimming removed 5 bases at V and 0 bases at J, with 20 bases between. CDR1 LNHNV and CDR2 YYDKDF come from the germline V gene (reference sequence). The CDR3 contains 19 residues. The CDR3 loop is CATSPLGRGISSYNSPLHF. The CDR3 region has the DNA TGTGCCACCAGCCCCCTTGGCAGGGGCATAAGCTCCTATAATTCACCCCTCCACTTT.

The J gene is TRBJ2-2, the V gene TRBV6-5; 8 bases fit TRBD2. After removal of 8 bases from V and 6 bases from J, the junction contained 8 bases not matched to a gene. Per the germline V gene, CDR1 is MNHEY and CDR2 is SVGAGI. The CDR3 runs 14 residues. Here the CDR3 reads CASLSGSPPGELFF. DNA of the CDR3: TGTGCCAGCCTAAGCGGGAGCCCTCCCGGGGAGCTGTTTTTT.

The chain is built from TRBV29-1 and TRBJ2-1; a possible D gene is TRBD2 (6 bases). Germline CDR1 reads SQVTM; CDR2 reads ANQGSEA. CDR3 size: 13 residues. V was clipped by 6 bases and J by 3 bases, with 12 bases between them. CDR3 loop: CSVGGLVYNEQFF. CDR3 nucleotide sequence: TGCAGCGTGGGGGGATTGGTCTACAATGAGCAGTTCTTC.

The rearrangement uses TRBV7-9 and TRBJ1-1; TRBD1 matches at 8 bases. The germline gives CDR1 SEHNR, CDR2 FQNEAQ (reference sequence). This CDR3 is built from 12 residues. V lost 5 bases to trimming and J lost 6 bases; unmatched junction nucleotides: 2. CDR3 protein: CASSRDRPEAFF. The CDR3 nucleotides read TGTGCCAGCAGCCGGGACAGGCCTGAAGCTTTCTTT.

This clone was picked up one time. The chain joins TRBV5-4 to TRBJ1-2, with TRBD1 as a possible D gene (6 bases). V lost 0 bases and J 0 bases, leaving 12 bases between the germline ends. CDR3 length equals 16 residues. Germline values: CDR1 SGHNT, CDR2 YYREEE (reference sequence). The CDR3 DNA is TGTGCCAGCAGCTTGGTTGGGACAACTACTAACTATGGCTACACCTTC. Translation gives CASSLVGTTTNYGYTF.

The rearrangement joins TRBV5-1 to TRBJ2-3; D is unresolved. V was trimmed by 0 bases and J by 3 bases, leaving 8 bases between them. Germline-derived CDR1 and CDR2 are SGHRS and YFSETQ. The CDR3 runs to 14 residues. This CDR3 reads CASSLEERTDTQYF. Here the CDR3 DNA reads TGCGCCAGCAGCTTGGAGGAGAGAACAGATACGCAGTATTTT.

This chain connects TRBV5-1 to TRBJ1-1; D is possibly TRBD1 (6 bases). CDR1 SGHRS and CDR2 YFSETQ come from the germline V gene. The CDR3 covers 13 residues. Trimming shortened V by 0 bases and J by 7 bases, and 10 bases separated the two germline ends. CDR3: CASSLAGVLEAFF. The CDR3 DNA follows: TGCGCCAGCAGCTTGGCAGGGGTCCTTGAAGCTTTCTTT.